This T cell receptor (beta chain) is drawn from a study of blood T cell repertoires in COVID-19. Study-wide background: Spain, Italy and the United States supplied samples that represented acute and convalescent COVID-19. Sources were T cells, B-cell-depleted T cells, or PBMCs; the material itself was cDNA or gDNA.

Looked up from germline, CDR1 is SQVTM and CDR2 is ANQGSEA. The V end lost 7 bases, the J end lost 3 bases, and 15 bases lay between the germline ends. This CDR3 has 14 amino acids. Authors' data handling: Nucleated cell counts were estimated from reference gene primer amplification. The protocol was immunoSEQ multiplex PCR, while the TCRdb copy is restricted to in-frame clones and leaves out a portion. That table gives V, J and clone size, and the DNA gave D and trimming. The sample has 120,000 or so clones; approximately 83% are singletons. The TCR sequence derives from a man in his 60s with acute or convalescent COVID-19. The sample was peripheral blood. The chain joins TRBV29-1 to TRBJ1-4, with D tentatively TRBD1 (5 bases). The CDR3 loop reads CSGARGGSNEKLFF. The DNA of the CDR3 is TGCAGCGGTGCTAGGGGAGGTTCTAATGAAAAACTGTTTTTT.